This record looks at one TCR beta chain sequence and its context. CDR3 length: 15 residues. The germline V gene encodes CDR1 LNHDA and CDR2 SQIVND (reference sequence). The ends lost 3 bases at V and 2 bases at J; junction bases unmatched: 3. The sample belongs to a study of cytomegalovirus exposure and HLA in healthy donors. 13 Jbeta primers and 60 Vbeta primers were used for the PCR. Clones were sequenced by immunoSEQ multiplex PCR, and TCRdb holds only the in-frame ones, with some missing. This repertoire shows about 200,000 clones, 70% to 85% found once; its top ten account for over 3.5%. Sequencing was carried out using PBMCs. The sequence came from a male donor in good health and CMV-seronegative. The chain employs TRBV19 and TRBJ2-2; 7 bases align to TRBD2. CDR3: CASSMSGVNTGELFF. CDR3 sequence (DNA): TGTGCCAGTAGTATGAGCGGGGTAAACACCGGGGAGCTGTTTTTT. The full variable domain, its missing parts supplied by reference TRBV19 and TRBJ2-2, is DGGITQSPKYLFRKEGQNVTLSCEQNLNHDAMYWYRQDPGQGLRLIYYSQIVNDFQKGDIAEGYSVSREKKESFPLTVTSAQKNPTAFYLCASSMSGVNTGELFFGEGSRLTVL.